These T cell receptor beta chains were read from a single sample in a study of radiotherapy plus CTLA-4 blockade in lung cancer. The data were produced by immunoSEQ multiplex PCR, yet TCRdb's version contains in-frame clones alone and is incomplete. The data contain roughly 50,000 clones, 84% of them singletons. The sample in question was peripheral blood, obtained from a patient treated with radiotherapy plus ipilimumab. These receptors were taken from a human donor with non-small cell lung cancer whose response to radiotherapy plus ipilimumab could not be evaluated. The CDR3 runs from the conserved cysteine through the conserved F or W. A D gene is named only where the DNA matches it firmly. Rows may omit the clone size; those that give it use once, few, many or a size class.

d_call	v_call	clone_size	j_call	cdr3_nt	cdr3_aa
-	TRBV4-1	-	TRBJ2-1	TGCGCCAGCAGCCTCCGGATCTCCGACAGAAACAATGAGCAGTTCTTC	CASSLRISDRNNEQFF
TRBD1	TRBV2	-	TRBJ2-7	TGTGCCAGCAGGACCGGGACAGGGTCGAACGAGCAGTACTTC	CASRTGTGSNEQYF
TRBD2	TRBV7-3	-	TRBJ2-1	TGTGCCAGCAGCCCGGGACTAGCTCGCGAGCAGTTCTTC	CASSPGLAREQFF
-	TRBV23-1	-	TRBJ1-5	TGCGCCAGCAGTTATTACAGGGTGGCTATAAGTCAGCCCCAGCATTTT	CASSYYRVAISQPQHF
TRBD1	TRBV29-1	-	TRBJ2-1	TGCAGCGTTGACAGGGGGTCTTTCAATGAGCAGTTCTTC	CSVDRGSFNEQFF
-	TRBV7-2	-	TRBJ1-2	TGTGCCAGCAGCTCCCAGGGGTTAGTTGGCTTTGGCTACACCTTC	CASSSQGLVGFGYTF
TRBD1	TRBV6-1	-	TRBJ1-3	TGTGCCAGCAGTGACTGGGGACAGAACTCTGGAAACACCATATATTTT	CASSDWGQNSGNTIYF
-	TRBV21-1	once	TRBJ2-1	TGTGCCAGCAGCAATTGGACAGGGCAGAATGAGCAGTTCTTC	CASSNWTGQNEQFF
-	TRBV7-3	-	TRBJ2-3	TGTGCCAGCAGCCCCGGTAGGGGGAGGGCGAAAACAGATACGCAGTATTTT	CASSPGRGRAKTDTQYF
-	TRBV7-2	-	TRBJ1-1	TGTGCCAGCAGCCCGACAGCCCTCGAAGCTTTCTTT	CASSPTALEAFF
-	TRBV28	-	TRBJ1-5	TGTGCCAGCAGCAGTGCAGCCGCTTGGAGTCAGCCCCAGCATTTT	CASSSAAAWSQPQHF
TRBD1	TRBV5-1	-	TRBJ1-2	TGCGCCAGCACAGACAGGGGAATATCTGGCTACACCTTC	CASTDRGISGYTF
-	TRBV2	-	TRBJ2-2	TGTGCCACCTTAGAGAAGCGTGCGACCGGGGAGCTGTTTTTT	CATLEKRATGELFF
-	TRBV4-3	-	TRBJ1-2	TGCGCCAGCAGCCAAGATAGGGCAGGGCCATACATTCCCTATGGCTACACCTTC	CASSQDRAGPYIPYGYTF
-	TRBV7-2	-	TRBJ2-6	TGTGCCAGCAGCTCTACAGCTTCTGGGGCCAACGTCCTGACTTTC	CASSSTASGANVLTF
-	TRBV9	-	TRBJ2-3	TGTGCCAGCAATCCGGGAGCCAGCACAGATACGCAGTATTTT	CASNPGASTDTQYF
-	TRBV2	-	TRBJ1-5	TGTGCCACCTCTCCCGATGGGGGGGAAAGGCAGCCCCAGCATTTT	CATSPDGGERQPQHF
TRBD2	TRBV6-6	once	TRBJ2-1	TGTGCCAGCAGTTACCCTGGGACTAGCGGGAGTCGGGAGCAGTTCTTC	CASSYPGTSGSREQFF
-	TRBV4-3	-	TRBJ1-3	TGCGCCAGCAGCCAAGTAGGTGGAGGGAGAAACACCATATATTTT	CASSQVGGGRNTIYF
TRBD2	TRBV4-3	-	TRBJ2-7	TGCGCCAGCAGCCAAGATCCTAGCGGGGGATTCTACGAGCAGTACTTC	CASSQDPSGGFYEQYF
-	TRBV11-2	once	TRBJ1-3	TGTGCCAGCAGCTCCAACTCATTGGGAGGCAACACCATATATTTT	CASSSNSLGGNTIYF
TRBD2	TRBV9	-	TRBJ2-1	TGTGCCAGCAGCGGAAGACTAGCGGGAGTGGGGGTGGGTGAGCAGTTCTTC	CASSGRLAGVGVGEQFF
-	TRBV29-1	-	TRBJ2-6	TGCAGCGTTGGGGCAGGGGCTGGGGCCAACGTCCTGACTTTC	CSVGAGAGANVLTF
-	TRBV6-6	-	TRBJ1-1	TGTGCCAGCAGTCCCGGGAACACTGAAGCTTTCTTT	CASSPGNTEAFF
TRBD2	TRBV5-1	-	TRBJ2-2	TGCGCCAGCAGCTTGGTTTCCGCGGGAGGGCTGGACACCGGGGAGCTGTTTTTT	CASSLVSAGGLDTGELFF
-	TRBV11-3	-	TRBJ2-2	TGTGCCAGCAGCTTAGCTTCCTTCACCGGGGAGCTGTTTTTT	CASSLASFTGELFF
TRBD1	TRBV18	-	TRBJ1-2	TGTGCCAGCTCACCAGGGACAGGGTCCCGTTATGGCTACACCTTC	CASSPGTGSRYGYTF
TRBD1	TRBV7-9	-	TRBJ1-5	TGTGCCAGCAGCTTCGGGACAGGGTATCAGCCCCAGCATTTT	CASSFGTGYQPQHF
TRBD1	TRBV19	-	TRBJ2-2	TGTGCCAGTACATCCGGGACAGGGTTGCACGGGGAGCTGTTTTTT	CASTSGTGLHGELFF
-	TRBV5-1	-	TRBJ2-7	TGCGCCAGCAGCTTGGTCGGGGATCTCTACGAGCAGTACTTC	CASSLVGDLYEQYF
-	TRBV13	once	TRBJ1-5	TGTGCCAGCAGCTTAGGAGGGCAGGGAAGCCCCAATCAGCCCCAGCATTTT	CASSLGGQGSPNQPQHF
TRBD1	TRBV6-5	-	TRBJ2-7	TGTGCCAGCAGTTCCAGGGGACAGAGAGTTTACGAGCAGTACTTC	CASSSRGQRVYEQYF
TRBD1	TRBV5-1	once	TRBJ1-1	TGCGCCAGCAGCTCTACGGGACAGACACCCCGGGGCACTGAAGCTTTCTTT	CASSSTGQTPRGTEAFF
-	TRBV6-6	-	TRBJ1-2	TGTGCCAGCAGTTATGGGGCACTCTATGGCTACACCTTC	CASSYGALYGYTF
TRBD2	TRBV11-2	-	TRBJ2-3	TGTGCCAGCAGCTTAGAACTAGCGGGAGGATATGAAGTGGCAGATACGCAGTATTTT	CASSLELAGGYEVADTQYF
-	TRBV4-3	-	TRBJ1-2	TGCGCCAGCAGCCAAGATAGCGGGGAGCCACCCGTTGGCTACACCTTC	CASSQDSGEPPVGYTF
-	TRBV15	-	TRBJ2-2	TGTGCCACCCTCCCCGGCGGCCCGAACACCGGGGAGCTGTTTTTT	CATLPGGPNTGELFF
-	TRBV19	few	TRBJ1-4	TGTGCCAGTAGTATAGGCGGGGACGTTGAAAAACTGTTTTTT	CASSIGGDVEKLFF
-	TRBV28	-	TRBJ1-5	TGTGCCAGCAGTTCTGCACAGAGTTCATCTTATCAGCCCCAGCATTTT	CASSSAQSSSYQPQHF